This TCR beta chain was captured by sequencing in a study of blood T cell repertoires in COVID-19. The repertoire was sequenced with immunoSEQ multiplex PCR; TCRdb's copy has only in-frame clones and lacks some. The table shows over 40,000 clones, with 75% to 90% occurring only once. Germline V gene data show CDR1 as KGHSH and CDR2 as LQKENI. CDR3 size: 16 residues. Unmatched junction bases numbered 6, after V lost 5 bases and J lost 0 bases. The chain is built from TRBV18 and TRBJ2-3; TRBD2 matches 9 bases. The TCR originated in a man older than 75 with acute or convalescent COVID-19. Sequenced: peripheral blood. CDR3 in DNA: TGTGCCAGCTCAGGCCTAGCGGGGCCGAGCACAGATACGCAGTATTTT. It specifies CASSGLAGPSTDTQYF.